Detailed here is one TCR beta chain. This PCR relied on a set of 60 Vbeta primers and 13 Jbeta primers. The assay was immunoSEQ multiplex PCR, and TCRdb's table has in-frame clones only and misses some. Among 25,000 to 40,000 clones listed, around 40% were seen once. The data stem from a study of cytomegalovirus exposure and HLA in healthy donors. The specimen sequenced was PBMCs. The receptor was derived from a woman in her forties or fifties in good health and CMV-seronegative.

The DNA for the CDR3 is TGTGCCAGCAGCCCGAGGACTAGCTCCCAAACCTTCACAGATACGCAGTATTTT. It encodes CASSPRTSSQTFTDTQYF. The J gene is TRBJ2-3, the V gene TRBV11-3; 8 bases map to TRBD2. V gave up 5 bases and J gave up 2 bases; unmatched junction bases: 15. The CDR3 is 18 amino acids. Germline lookup yields CDR1 SGHNT and CDR2 YENEEA.